This T cell receptor beta chain was observed in a study of shared T cell receptors in the human thymus (dated by TCRdb to about 2021). Regarding the complete study: The study examined how the human thymus generates shared, self-reactive T-cell receptor alpha chains.

Regarding this clone: Its antigen is unknown. Base qualities are missing; no much larger clone stands one base away.

From the germline V gene, CDR1 is SGHDN and CDR2 is FVKESK. From the cysteine through the phenylalanine, the CDR3 covers 14 amino acids. Left in the record is the CDR3 DNA by itself, 42 bases read in frame from the first base. V drops 5 bases and J drops 1 base, leaving 11 bases in between. The library was built by means of the immunoSEQ multiplex PCR assay. TCRdb provides this immuneACCESS table in a form limited to in-frame rearrangements. Some clones are lacking; in checked studies, under half of them reflect an unresolved V gene, and why the rest are absent is not known. Within this sample are 720,000 or so clones, with approximately 85% of them counted one time only. Of the sample, about 0.0098% falls within the top ten clones. This sample was also put to use in a study of human thymus T cells. The second source states: In Finland, the donors were immunologically healthy infants who were having open corrective cardiac surgery for congenital heart defects. The thymus tissue came from surgical resects taken out during corrective cardiac surgery. V and J gene segment usage appeared biased in both thymic and peripheral blood repertoires. According to the related research, thymic TCR repertoires were highly overlapping among unrelated individuals. The study described the TCR alpha and beta repertoires in eight or nine infant thymus samples and four matching peripheral blood samples. Donor ages ranging from 7 to 244 days were recorded, and over 5 male and two female infants were included in the cohort. Thymocytes were released mechanically from tissue and stored at -70 °C as pellets of roughly 9.5-32 million cells. A QIAsymphony instrument was used to extract genomic DNA from frozen cell pellets. The immunoSEQ multiplex PCR assay was used to amplify the TCRB and TCRAD loci from a standardized quantity of quality-controlled genomic DNA. The amplicons covered the V(D)J region and were long enough to include the CDR3 and to identify the V and J genes. The amplicons were sequenced on an Illumina platform via the commercial immunoSEQ service. Primer bias and sequencing errors were corrected as previously described, and TCRAD and TCRB were defined on the basis of the IMGT database. The repertoires were analysed using immunoSEQ Analyzer 3.0 and VDJTools for basic statistics, V/J segment usage, diversity estimates, rarefaction and pairwise overlap. Diversity was estimated with Chao1, ChaoE, Efron-Thisted, Shannon and inverse Simpson indices, and also on datasets down-sampled to the smallest sample. For repertoire overlap, CDR3 nucleotide sequence, V gene and J gene had to match strictly, and clustering was done by Jaccard-based multidimensional scaling. Thymus samples yielded on average around 850,000 unique TCRB clonotypes, compared with some 83,000 from blood samples.

The sample was thymocytes. The receptor chain draws on TRBV14 and TRBJ1-1, with an unclear D gene assignment. This clonotype was sampled from a girl under three years old with a congenital heart defect. Donor details come from another sample of the same person, matched by shared clones. The CDR3 in this case is CASSSPGRNTEAFF. The DNA is TGTGCCAGCAGCTCTCCGGGTAGGAACACTGAAGCTTTCTTT.